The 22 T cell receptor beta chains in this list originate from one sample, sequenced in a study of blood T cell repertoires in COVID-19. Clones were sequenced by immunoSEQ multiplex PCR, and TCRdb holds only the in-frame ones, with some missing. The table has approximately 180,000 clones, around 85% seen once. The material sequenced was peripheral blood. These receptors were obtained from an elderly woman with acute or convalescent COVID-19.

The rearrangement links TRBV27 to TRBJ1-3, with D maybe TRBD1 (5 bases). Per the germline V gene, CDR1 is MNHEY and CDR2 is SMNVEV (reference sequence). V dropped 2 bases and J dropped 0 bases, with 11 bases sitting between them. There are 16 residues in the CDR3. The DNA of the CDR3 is TGTGCCAGCAGTTTAAAGCAGGGATTCTCTGGAAACACCATATATTTT. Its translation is CASSLKQGFSGNTIYF.

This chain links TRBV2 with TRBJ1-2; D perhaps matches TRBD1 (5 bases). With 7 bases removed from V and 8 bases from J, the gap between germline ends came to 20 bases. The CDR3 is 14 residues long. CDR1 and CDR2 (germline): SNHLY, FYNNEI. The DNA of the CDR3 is TGTGCCAGCACTCAAGGGGTCAGGGTTAACGGCTACACCTTC. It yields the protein CASTQGVRVNGYTF.

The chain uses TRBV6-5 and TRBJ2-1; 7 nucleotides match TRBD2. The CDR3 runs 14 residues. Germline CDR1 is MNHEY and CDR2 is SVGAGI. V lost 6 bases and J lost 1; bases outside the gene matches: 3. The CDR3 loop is CASSPGGSYNEQFF. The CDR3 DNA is TGTGCCAGCAGCCCCGGGGGGTCCTACAATGAGCAGTTCTTC.

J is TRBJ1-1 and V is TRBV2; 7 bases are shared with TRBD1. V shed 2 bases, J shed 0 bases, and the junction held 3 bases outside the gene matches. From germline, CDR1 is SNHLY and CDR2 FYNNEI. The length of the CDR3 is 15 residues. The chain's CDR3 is CASSEKGQLNTEAFF. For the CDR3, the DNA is TGTGCCAGCAGTGAAAAGGGACAGCTGAACACTGAAGCTTTCTTT.

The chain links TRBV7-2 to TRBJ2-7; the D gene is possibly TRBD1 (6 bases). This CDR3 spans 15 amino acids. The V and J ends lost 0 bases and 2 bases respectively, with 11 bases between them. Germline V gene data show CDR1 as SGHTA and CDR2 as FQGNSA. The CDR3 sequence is CASSLARQATYEQYF. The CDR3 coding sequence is TGTGCCAGCAGCTTAGCGAGACAGGCCACCTACGAGCAGTACTTC. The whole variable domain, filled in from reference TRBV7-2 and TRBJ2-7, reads GAGVSQSPSNKVTEKGKDVELRCDPISGHTALYWYRQSLGQGLEFLIYFQGNSAPDKSGLPSDRFSAERTGGSVSTLTIQRTQQEDSAVYLCASSLARQATYEQYFGPGTRLTVT.

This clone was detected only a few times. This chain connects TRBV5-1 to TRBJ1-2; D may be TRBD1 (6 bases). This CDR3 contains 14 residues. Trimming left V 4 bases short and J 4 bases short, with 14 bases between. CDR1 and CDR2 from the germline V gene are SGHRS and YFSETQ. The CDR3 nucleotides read TGCGCCAGCAGCCCGGAACAGGGCCGCTATGGCTACACCTTC. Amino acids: CASSPEQGRYGYTF.

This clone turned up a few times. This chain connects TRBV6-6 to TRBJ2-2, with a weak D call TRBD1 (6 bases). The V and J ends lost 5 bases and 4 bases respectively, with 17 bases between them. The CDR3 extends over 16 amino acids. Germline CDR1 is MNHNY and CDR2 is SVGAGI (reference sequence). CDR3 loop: CASSATGAGVTGELFF. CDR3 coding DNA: TGTGCCAGCAGTGCGACCGGGGCAGGGGTCACCGGGGAGCTGTTTTTT.

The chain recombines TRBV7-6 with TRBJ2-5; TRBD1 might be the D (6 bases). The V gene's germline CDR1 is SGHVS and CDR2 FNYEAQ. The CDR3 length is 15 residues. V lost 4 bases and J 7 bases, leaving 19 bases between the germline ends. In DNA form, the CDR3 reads TGTGCCAGCAGCTCCACGGCGGTGGGGGCTGGGACCCAGTACTTC. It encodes CASSSTAVGAGTQYF.

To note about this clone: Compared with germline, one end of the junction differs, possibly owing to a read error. This chain's CDR3 is CASSYRETAAGGYTF. In DNA, the CDR3 is TGTGCCAGCAGTTACAGGGAGACTGCGGCGGGGGGCTACACCTTT. This chain links TRBV6-7 with TRBJ1-2, with D perhaps matching TRBD1 (6 bases). TRBV6-7 is reported as an ORF; its role is uncertain. CDR3 length: 15 amino acids.

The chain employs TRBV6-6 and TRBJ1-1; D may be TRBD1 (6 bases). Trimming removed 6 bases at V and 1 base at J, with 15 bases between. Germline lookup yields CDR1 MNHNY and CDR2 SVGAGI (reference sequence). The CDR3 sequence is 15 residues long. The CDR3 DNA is TGTGCCAGCAGGACCTTAAGGGGGAAGAACACTGAAGCTTTCTTT. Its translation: CASRTLRGKNTEAFF.

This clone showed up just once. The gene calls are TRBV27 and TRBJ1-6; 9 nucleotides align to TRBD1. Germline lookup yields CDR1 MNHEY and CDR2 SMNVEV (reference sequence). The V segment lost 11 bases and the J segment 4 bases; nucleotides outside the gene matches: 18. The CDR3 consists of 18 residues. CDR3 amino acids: CAGYSAGQGSIYNSPLHF. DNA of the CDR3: TGTGCCGGCTACTCGGCGGGACAGGGAAGTATTTATAATTCACCCCTCCACTTT.

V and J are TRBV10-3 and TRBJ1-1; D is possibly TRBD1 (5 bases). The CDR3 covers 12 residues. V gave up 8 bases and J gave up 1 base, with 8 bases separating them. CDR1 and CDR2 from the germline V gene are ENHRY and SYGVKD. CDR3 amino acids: CAIGATNTEAFF. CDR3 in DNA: TGTGCCATCGGGGCGACGAACACTGAAGCTTTCTTT.

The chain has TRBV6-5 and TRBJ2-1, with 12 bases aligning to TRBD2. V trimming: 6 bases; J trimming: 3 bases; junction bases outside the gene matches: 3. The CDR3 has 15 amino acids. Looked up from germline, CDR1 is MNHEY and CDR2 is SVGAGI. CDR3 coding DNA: TGTGCCAGCAGGCTAGCGGGGGGGCTCTACAATGAGCAGTTCTTC. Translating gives CASRLAGGLYNEQFF.

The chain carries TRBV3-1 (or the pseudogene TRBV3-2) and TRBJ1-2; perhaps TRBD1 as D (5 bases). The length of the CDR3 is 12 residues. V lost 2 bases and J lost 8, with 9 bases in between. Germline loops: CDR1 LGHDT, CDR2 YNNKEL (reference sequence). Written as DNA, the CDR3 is TGTGCCAGCAGCCAACGAGCAGGGGGCTACACCTTC. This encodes CASSQRAGGYTF.

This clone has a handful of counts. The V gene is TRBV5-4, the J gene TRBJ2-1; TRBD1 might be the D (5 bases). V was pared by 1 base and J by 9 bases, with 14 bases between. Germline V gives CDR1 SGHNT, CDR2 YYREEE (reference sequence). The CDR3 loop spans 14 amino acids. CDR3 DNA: TGTGCCAGCAGCTTGCCAACCGGAAGGGGTGAGCAGTTCTTC. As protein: CASSLPTGRGEQFF.

The CDR3 loop reads CASSDGGKRQYF. CDR3 DNA sequence: TGTGCCAGCAGTGACGGCGGGAAACGGCAGTATTTT. The J gene is TRBJ2-3, the V gene TRBV6-4, with D tentatively TRBD2 (6 bases). The length of the CDR3 is 12 residues. With 2 bases removed from V and 11 bases from J, the gap between germline ends came to 11 bases. Looked up from germline, CDR1 is MRHNA and CDR2 is SNTAGT.

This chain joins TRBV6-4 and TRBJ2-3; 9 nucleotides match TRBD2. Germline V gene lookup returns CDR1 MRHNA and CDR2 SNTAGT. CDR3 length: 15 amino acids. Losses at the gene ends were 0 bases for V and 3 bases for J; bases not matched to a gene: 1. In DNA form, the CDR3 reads TGTGCCAGCAGTGACTCGCTAGCGGGAACAGATACGCAGTATTTT. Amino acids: CASSDSLAGTDTQYF.

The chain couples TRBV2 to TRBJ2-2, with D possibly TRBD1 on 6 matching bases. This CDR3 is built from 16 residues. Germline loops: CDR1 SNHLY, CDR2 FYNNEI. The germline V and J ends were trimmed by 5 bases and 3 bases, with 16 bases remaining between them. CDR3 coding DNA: TGTGCCAGCAGTTCACAGGGAGCACAGCACACCGGGGAGCTGTTTTTT. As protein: CASSSQGAQHTGELFF.

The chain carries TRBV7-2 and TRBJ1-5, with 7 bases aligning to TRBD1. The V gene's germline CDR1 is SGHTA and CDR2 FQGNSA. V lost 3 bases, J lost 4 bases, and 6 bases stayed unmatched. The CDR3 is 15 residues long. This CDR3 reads CASSLGQSQNQPQHF. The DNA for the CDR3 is TGTGCCAGCAGCTTGGGACAGTCACAAAATCAGCCCCAGCATTTT.

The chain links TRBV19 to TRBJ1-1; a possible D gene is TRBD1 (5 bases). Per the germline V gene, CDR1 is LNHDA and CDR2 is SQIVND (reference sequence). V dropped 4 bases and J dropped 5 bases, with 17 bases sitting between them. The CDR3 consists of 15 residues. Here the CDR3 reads CASSTGAGGGTEAFF. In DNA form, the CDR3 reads TGTGCCAGTAGTACCGGCGCCGGGGGGGGAACTGAAGCTTTCTTT.

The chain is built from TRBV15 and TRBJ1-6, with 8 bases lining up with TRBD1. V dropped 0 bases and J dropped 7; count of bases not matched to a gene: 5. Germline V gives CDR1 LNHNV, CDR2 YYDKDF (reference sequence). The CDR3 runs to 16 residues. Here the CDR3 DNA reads TGTGCCACCAGCAGAGACCTGGACAGGGCCAATTCACCCCTCCACTTT. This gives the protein CATSRDLDRANSPLHF.

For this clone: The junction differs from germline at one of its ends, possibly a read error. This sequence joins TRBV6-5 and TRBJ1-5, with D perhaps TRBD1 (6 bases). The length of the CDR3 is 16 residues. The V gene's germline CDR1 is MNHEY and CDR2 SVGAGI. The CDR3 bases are TGTGCCAGCAGGTACTGGGGGCAGGAAAGCAATCAGCCCCAGCATTTT. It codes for CASRYWGQESNQPQHF.